These 29 T cell receptor beta chains originate from one sample sequenced in a study of immune evolution from preneoplasia to lung adenocarcinoma (dated by TCRdb to the early 2020s). The protocol used for the library was the immunoSEQ multiplex PCR assay. Here the immuneACCESS table is served through TCRdb, limited to in-frame sequences with V and J called. Missing clones are a known gap in these copies; in checked studies unresolved V genes cover under half, and the rest lacks a known reason. This sample holds 20,000 to 25,000 clones; 60% to 80% were observed only once. The ten largest clones represent 5.5% to 6.5% of the sample. The specimen sequenced was FFPE invasive lung adenocarcinoma tissue. The cell subset or site label on this specimen signifies: frankly invasive lung adenocarcinoma (ADC). The receptor set was obtained from a person aged 55 to 75 with lung adenocarcinoma.

In this sample, this clone turned up a few times. This chain joins TRBV11-3 and TRBJ2-3, with 11 bases that match TRBD2. Trimming cost V 3 bases and J 2 bases; bases outside gene matches: 10. The length of the CDR3 is 18 residues. Germline assignment: CDR1 SGHNT and CDR2 YENEEA. The chain's CDR3 is CASSFDADSGRATDTQYF. In DNA form, the CDR3 reads TGTGCCAGCAGCTTCGATGCCGATAGCGGGAGGGCCACAGATACGCAGTATTTT. Full variable domain (rest looked up from reference TRBV11-3 and TRBJ2-3): EAGVVQSPRYKIIEKKQPVAFWCNPISGHNTLYWYLQNLGQGPELLIRYENEEAVDDSQLPKDRFSAERLKGVDSTLKIQPAELGDSAVYLCASSFDADSGRATDTQYFGPGTRLTVL.

Judged by abundance, this clone is medium-sized (0.01 to 0.1%). The chain couples TRBV2 to TRBJ2-6; D may be TRBD1 or TRBD2 (5 bases each). V was trimmed by 8 bases and J by 0 bases, leaving 5 bases between them. Per germline, CDR1 SNHLY and CDR2 FYNNEI. The length of the CDR3 is 13 residues. As DNA, the CDR3 is TGTGCCAGCGGGGGCTCTGGGGCCAACGTCCTGACTTTC. It is translated as CASGGSGANVLTF.

V and J are TRBV5-5 and TRBJ2-7; 8 bases agree with TRBD1. V shed 0 bases and J 2 bases; nucleotides not matched to a gene: 7. The CDR3 runs to 16 residues. Per the germline V gene, CDR1 is SGHKS and CDR2 is YYEKEE (reference sequence). CDR3 in DNA: TGTGCCAGCAGCTTGGTGTCAGGGGGCCCAACCTACGAGCAGTACTTC. Protein product: CASSLVSGGPTYEQYF. Together with reference TRBV5-5 and TRBJ2-7, the CDR3 gives the full variable domain: DAGVTQSPTHLIKTRGQQVTLRCSPISGHKSVSWYQQVLGQGPQFIFQYYEKEERGRGNFPDRFSARQFPNYSSELNVNALLLGDSALYLCASSLVSGGPTYEQYFGPGTRLTVT.

The chain carries TRBV2 and TRBJ1-4, with D unclear. CDR3 length: 14 residues. V lost 6 bases and J lost 6, with 14 bases in between. The germline CDR1 and CDR2 sequences are SNHLY and FYNNEI. CDR3: CASREQIRYEKLFF. Written as DNA, the CDR3 is TGTGCCAGCAGGGAACAGATTCGTTATGAAAAACTGTTTTTT. The variable domain in full, completed from reference TRBV2 and TRBJ1-4, reads EPEVTQTPSHQVTQMGQEVILRCVPISNHLYFYWYRQILGQKVEFLVSFYNNEISEKSEIFDDQFSVERPDGSNFTLKIRSTKLEDSAMYFCASREQIRYEKLFFGSGTQLSVL.

The table lists this clone with a few counts. This chain joins TRBV10-1 and TRBJ1-1; D gene ambiguous. Deletions cut 3 bases from V and 11 bases from J, with 13 bases between. This CDR3 is 12 amino acids long. Germline V lookup: CDR1 WNHNN, CDR2 SYGVQD (reference sequence). The CDR3 is CASSDWNLGAFF. The CDR3, as DNA: TGCGCCAGCAGTGATTGGAATCTGGGCGCTTTCTTT.

This chain connects TRBV29-1 to TRBJ2-3, with D perhaps given as TRBD1 or TRBD2 (6 bases each). The CDR3 has 12 residues. Germline CDR1 is SQVTM and CDR2 is ANQGSEA. CDR3 sequence: CTYRDSTDTQYF. The CDR3 bases are TGCACTTACAGGGACTCCACAGATACGCAGTATTTT.

This clone showed up just a few times. J is TRBJ2-7 and V is TRBV11-2; perhaps TRBD1 as D (6 bases). The germline CDR1 and CDR2 sequences are SGHAT and FQNNGV. The CDR3 is 13 residues long. Trimming pared 5 bases from V and 0 bases from J, leaving 8 bases between. CDR3 residues: CASSRQASYEQYF. The CDR3 DNA reads TGTGCCAGCAGCAGACAGGCCTCCTACGAGCAGTACTTC.

V is TRBV10-1 and J is TRBJ2-1; TRBD2 agrees at 11 bases. This CDR3 has 16 residues. The V gene's germline CDR1 is WNHNN and CDR2 SYGVQD (reference sequence). J lost 4 bases, V lost 5 bases, and 7 bases had no gene match. The CDR3 DNA sequence: TGCGCCAGCAGTTTGGCCGGGACTAGCGGATACAATGAGCAGTTCTTC. Protein product: CASSLAGTSGYNEQFF.

The gene calls are TRBV25-1 and TRBJ2-7, with TRBD2 matching 8 bases. This CDR3 spans 15 amino acids. Germline loops: CDR1 MGHDK, CDR2 SYGVNS. With V trimmed by 1 base and J by 4 bases, 6 bases remained unmatched. The CDR3 DNA is TGTGCCAGCAGTGAATCCCTAGCGGGCATGTACGAGCAGTACTTC. Its translation is CASSESLAGMYEQYF.

A few counts support this clone. The rearrangement joins TRBV18 to TRBJ2-7; 8 bases line up with TRBD2. Trimming took 2 bases from V and 4 from J; bases not matched to a gene: 4. Germline values: CDR1 KGHSH, CDR2 LQKENI. The CDR3 is made up of 14 amino acids. The CDR3 sequence: CASSPVGGGYEQYF. CDR3 nucleotides: TGTGCCAGCTCACCAGTCGGGGGGGGTTACGAGCAGTACTTC.

Regarding this clone: Other nucleotide sequences in the sample specify the same CDR3. The chain has TRBV6-5 and TRBJ1-5; a possible D gene is TRBD1 (6 bases). CDR3 length equals 14 residues. Germline CDR1 is MNHEY and CDR2 is SVGAGI. V was pared by 5 bases and J by 3 bases, with 11 bases between. The CDR3 here is CASSPDSFNQPQHF. In nucleotides, the CDR3 is TGTGCCAGCAGTCCGGACAGCTTCAATCAGCCCCAGCATTTT.

The chain links TRBV19 to TRBJ2-4, with D unresolved. This CDR3 spans 14 amino acids. Trimming took off 9 bases at V and 6 bases at J, with 18 bases between the two ends. Germline CDR1 LNHDA, CDR2 SQIVND (reference sequence). The CDR3 DNA follows: TGTGCCAGCACCTCCAGTGCAGCGACAAACATTCAGTACTTC. Protein: CASTSSAATNIQYF.

Notes on this clone: Germline is not matched at one junction end, which may reflect a read error. V gene TRBV7-2 combines with J gene TRBJ2-2; TRBD2 aligns across 9 bases. Germline V CDR1 and CDR2: SGHTA, FQGNSA. The CDR3 extends over 16 amino acids. CDR3 DNA: TGTGCCAGCAGCGTAGCGGGAGCTCGCGGCACCGGGGAGCTGTTTTTT. Translated, it gives CASSVAGARGTGELFF.

The chain joins TRBV19 to TRBJ1-5, with 7 bases lining up with TRBD1. Per the germline V gene, CDR1 is LNHDA and CDR2 is SQIVND (reference sequence). Unmatched junction bases numbered 9, after V lost 5 bases and J lost 5 bases. The CDR3 totals 15 residues. The CDR3 is CASSPPGGTHQPQHF. The CDR3 DNA follows: TGTGCCAGTAGTCCCCCAGGGGGTACGCATCAGCCCCAGCATTTT.

J is TRBJ2-1 and V is TRBV30; tentative D call: TRBD1 (5 bases). Per the germline V gene, CDR1 is GTSNPN and CDR2 is SVGIG (reference sequence). The CDR3 covers 13 residues. Trimming took off 8 bases at V and 8 bases at J, with 19 bases between the two ends. In DNA form, the CDR3 reads TGTGCCCCCGGCGGCAGGGATAACGATGAGCAGTTCTTC. Translating gives CAPGGRDNDEQFF.

The V and J genes are TRBV18 and TRBJ1-2, with unresolved D. The ends were cut back, 4 bases at V and 4 bases at J, with 13 bases in the middle. Germline-derived CDR1 and CDR2 are KGHSH and LQKENI. CDR3 length: 14 amino acids. CDR3 region: CASSLNTDTYGYTF. The CDR3 bases are TGTGCCAGCTCACTGAACACTGATACCTATGGCTACACCTTC.

This chain joins TRBV27 and TRBJ2-1; TRBD1 matches at 8 bases. This CDR3 has 16 amino acids. Germline values: CDR1 MNHEY, CDR2 SMNVEV (reference sequence). V lost 0 bases, J lost 4 bases, and 5 bases stayed unmatched. The CDR3 DNA reads as TGTGCCAGCAGTTTATCGGGGACAGGCAAGTACAATGAGCAGTTCTTC. Its protein is CASSLSGTGKYNEQFF.

This clone has a handful of counts. The chain couples TRBV5-1 to TRBJ2-3, with a possible D match to TRBD2 (6 bases). CDR1 is SGHRS, CDR2 YFSETQ, per germline. The CDR3 consists of 14 residues. V was trimmed by 4 bases and J by 5 bases, leaving 14 bases between them. The CDR3 nucleotides read TGCGCCAGCAGCCTACAGGCGGAGGGAGATACGCAGTATTTT. It codes for CASSLQAEGDTQYF.

This clone is deemed medium-sized. V and J are TRBV5-1 and TRBJ2-1, with 9 bases identical to TRBD2. V lost 2 bases, J lost 5 bases, and 8 bases stayed unmatched. The CDR3 loop spans 16 amino acids. Germline CDR1 and CDR2: SGHRS and YFSETQ. DNA for the CDR3: TGCGCCAGCAGCTTTAGTAGCGGGAGAATGAACAATGAGCAGTTCTTC. Amino acids: CASSFSSGRMNNEQFF.

The V gene is TRBV18, the J gene TRBJ1-5; 8 bases match TRBD1. Trimming removed 4 bases from V and 6 bases from J; junction bases left unmatched: 2. The CDR3 loop spans 13 amino acids. CDR1 is KGHSH, CDR2 LQKENI, per germline. CDR3 region: CASSLQGGQPQHF. DNA for the CDR3: TGTGCCAGCTCACTACAGGGGGGTCAGCCCCAGCATTTT.

V usage is TRBV7-2 and J usage is TRBJ2-7; D is perhaps TRBD2 (5 bases). The length of the CDR3 is 14 residues. V was pared by 5 bases and J by 3 bases, with 14 bases between. Germline loops: CDR1 SGHTA, CDR2 FQGNSA. The CDR3 sequence: CASSPERTFYEQYF. CDR3 nucleotide sequence: TGTGCCAGCAGCCCGGAGCGGACGTTCTACGAGCAGTACTTC.

The gene calls are TRBV5-1 and TRBJ2-5; maybe TRBD1 (7 bases). Germline V gene sequence: CDR1 SGHRS, CDR2 YFSETQ. The CDR3 has 13 residues. Trimming pared 0 bases from V and 5 bases from J, leaving 8 bases between. The CDR3: CASSLAGGETQYF. The CDR3 DNA sequence: TGCGCCAGCAGCTTGGCAGGGGGGGAGACCCAGTACTTC.

This chain joins TRBV29-1 and TRBJ1-2; TRBD1 agrees at 9 bases. Germline CDR1 reads SQVTM; CDR2 reads ANQGSEA. CDR3 size: 14 residues. Germline trimming cut 7 bases from V and 4 bases from J; bases unmatched to any gene: 10. In DNA form, the CDR3 reads TGCAGCGCTGGACAGGGGTATGACGGCTATGGCTACACCTTC. Amino acids: CSAGQGYDGYGYTF.

In this sample, this clone turned up a few times. The V gene is TRBV19, the J gene TRBJ2-3; 11 nucleotides agree with TRBD2. This CDR3 spans 16 amino acids. Germline values: CDR1 LNHDA, CDR2 SQIVND (reference sequence). The CDR3 DNA reads TGTGCGACTCAAAGAACTAGCGGGAGCGGGGCAGATACGCAGTATTTT. Translating it yields CATQRTSGSGADTQYF. Supplemented by reference TRBV19 and TRBJ2-3, the full variable domain reads DGGITQSPKYLFRKEGQNVTLSCEQNLNHDAMYWYRQDPGQGLRLIYYSQIVNDFQKGDIAEGYSVSREKKESFPLTVTSAQKNPTAFYLCATQRTSGSGADTQYFGPGTRLTVL.

The V call is TRBV28, the J call TRBJ1-2; tentative D call: TRBD1 (6 bases). This CDR3 contains 15 residues. CDR1 and CDR2 (germline): MDHEN, SYDVKM. V lost 1 base, J lost 5 bases, and 14 bases lay in between. CDR3 sequence reads: CASSLSGQFLYGYTF. The CDR3 DNA sequence: TGTGCCAGCAGTTTATCTGGACAGTTTTTGTATGGCTACACCTTC.

In this sample, this clone turned up a few times. The V gene is TRBV6-6, the J gene TRBJ2-3; 7 nucleotides align to TRBD1. CDR3 length: 15 amino acids. The V and J ends lost 5 bases and 0 bases, in that order; junction bases with no gene match: 5. The V gene's germline CDR1 is MNHNY and CDR2 SVGAGI (reference sequence). CDR3 coding DNA: TGTGCCAGCAGTCGAGGACAGGAGAGCACAGATACGCAGTATTTT. It yields the protein CASSRGQESTDTQYF.

This clone occurred once. The V gene is TRBV5-1, the J gene TRBJ2-3; D uncertain. V dropped 0 bases and J dropped 3 bases, with 14 bases sitting between them. This CDR3 comprises 16 residues. Per germline, CDR1 SGHRS and CDR2 YFSETQ. CDR3 protein: CASSLASGFPTDTQYF. CDR3 sequence (DNA): TGCGCCAGCAGCTTGGCCTCTGGTTTTCCAACAGATACGCAGTATTTT.

As for this clone: The junction does not match germline at one end; this may be a read error. The chain has TRBV5-1 and TRBJ2-2; TRBD2 agrees at 10 bases. Germline CDR1 reads SGHRS; CDR2 reads YFSETQ. The length of the CDR3 is 16 residues. The CDR3: CVSSHTSGTTPRELFF. For the CDR3, the DNA is TGCGTCAGCAGCCACACTAGCGGGACAACCCCCCGGGAGCTGTTTTTT.

The chain carries TRBV7-9 and TRBJ2-2; D is perhaps TRBD1 (5 bases). Trimming removed 2 bases from V and 6 bases from J, with 10 bases in between. The CDR3 length is 14 residues. From germline, CDR1 is SEHNR and CDR2 FQNEAQ (reference sequence). CDR3 DNA sequence: TGTGCCAGCAGCTTAAGGGGTTTAGCCGGGGAGCTGTTTTTT. It specifies CASSLRGLAGELFF. Supplemented by reference TRBV7-9 and TRBJ2-2, the full variable domain reads DTGVSQNPRHKITKRGQNVTFRCDPISEHNRLYWYRQTLGQGPEFLTYFQNEAQLEKSRLLSDRFSAERPKGSFSTLEIQRTEQGDSAMYLCASSLRGLAGELFFGEGSRLTVL.